Listed below are T cell receptor beta chains from one sample, sequenced in a study of blood T cell repertoires in COVID-19. Assay used: immunoSEQ multiplex PCR; TCRdb lists only in-frame clones, some missing. Of 13,000 or so clones in the sample, nearly 90% are singletons; the top ten hold over 2.5%. Sequencing was performed on peripheral blood. The receptor set was obtained from a human donor in a cohort sampled during active COVID-19. The CDR3 runs from the conserved cysteine through the conserved F or W. A D gene is named only where the DNA matches it firmly. The size of a clone is reported for some rows only, either as once, few or many, or as a class for expanded clones.

V	J	size	D	DNA	CDR3
TRBV4-3	TRBJ1-2	.	.	TGCGCCAGCAGCCAAGATAGGGGGGGGCTGGGCTATGGCTACACCTTC	CASSQDRGGLGYGYTF
TRBV9	TRBJ2-7	.	.	TGTGCCAGCAGCGTAGATGACAGCCAGGCCGAGCAGTACTTC	CASSVDDSQAEQYF
TRBV7-6	TRBJ2-1	.	TRBD2	TGTGCCAGCAGCTCGGCCGGGACTAGCGACAGTGAGCAGTTCTTC	CASSSAGTSDSEQFF
TRBV21-1	TRBJ2-2	few	.	TGTGCCAGCAGCTGTGCGGGACAGTACACCGGGGAGCTGTTTTTT	CASSCAGQYTGELFF
TRBV19	TRBJ2-7	.	.	TGTGCCAGTAAGGATCAGGGTGACTCCTACGAGCAGTACTTC	CASKDQGDSYEQYF
TRBV24-1	TRBJ1-1	.	TRBD1	TGTGCCACCAGTGACCCGAGACAGGGTGACACTGAAGCTTTCTTT	CATSDPRQGDTEAFF
TRBV28	TRBJ1-4	.	TRBD1	TGTGCCAGCAGCTCCGGAACCCAGGGGGTGGCTAATGAAAAACTGTTTTTT	CASSSGTQGVANEKLFF
TRBV15	TRBJ1-2	.	TRBD1	TGTGCCACCAGCCCCCGGACAGGGTGGACCTATGGCTACACCTTC	CATSPRTGWTYGYTF
TRBV28	TRBJ2-7	.	.	TGTGCCAGCAGTTTTATGCGCGAGCAGTACTTC	CASSFMREQYF
TRBV3-1/TRBV3-2	TRBJ1-5	few	.	TGTGCCAGCAGCCAAAGGACAGACGAATCAAATGGGCCCCAGCATTTT	CASSQRTDESNGPQHF
TRBV19	TRBJ2-5	.	TRBD2	TGTGCCAGTAGTAGTACTAGCGACGAGACCCAGTACTTC	CASSSTSDETQYF
TRBV24-1	TRBJ2-1	.	TRBD2	TGTGCCACCAGTGATTCGGGACTCCGGGGGGACAATGAGCAGTTCTTC	CATSDSGLRGDNEQFF
TRBV3-1/TRBV3-2	TRBJ1-2	.	TRBD1	TGTGCCAGCGGAGACAGGGTGCGGGGCTACACCTTC	CASGDRVRGYTF
TRBV9	TRBJ2-5	.	.	TGTGCCAGCAGCGTAGGGGATAGCGGCCAAGAGACCCAGTACTTC	CASSVGDSGQETQYF
TRBV11-2	TRBJ2-7	few	.	TGTGCCAGCAGCTTAGATCCGGCTAGCATCGAGCAGTACTTC	CASSLDPASIEQYF
TRBV18	TRBJ2-3	.	TRBD2	TGTGCCAGCTCTGGGACTACTGACACAGATACGCAGTATTTT	CASSGTTDTDTQYF
TRBV4-1	TRBJ1-4	.	TRBD1	TGCGCCAGCAGCCAAGATGGAGGGACAGTCCTTAATGAAAAACTGTTTTTT	CASSQDGGTVLNEKLFF
TRBV7-9	TRBJ2-5	.	.	TGTGCCAGCAGCTTAGCCCGCGGGACCTTTAGGGAGACCCAGTACTTC	CASSLARGTFRETQYF
TRBV11-3	TRBJ1-1	.	.	TGTGCCAGCAGCCAGGTGGGGGCGCAGGGCACTGAAGCTTTCTTT	CASSQVGAQGTEAFF
TRBV2	TRBJ1-1	.	TRBD1	TGTGCCAGCAGCCCAGGACAGGGGGCGTGGGACACTGAAGCTTTCTTT	CASSPGQGAWDTEAFF
TRBV5-1	TRBJ2-5	.	TRBD2	TGCGCCAGCAGCTGGCGGGGGACTAGCAAATCCCAAGAGACCCAGTACTTC	CASSWRGTSKSQETQYF
TRBV3-1/TRBV3-2	TRBJ1-6	few	.	TGTGCCAGCAGCCAAGGGGCTTCACCCCTCCACTTT	CASSQGASPLHF
TRBV27	TRBJ2-3	.	TRBD1	TGTGCCAGCAGTCCCTGGACAGGCTACGGCACAGATACGCAGTATTTT	CASSPWTGYGTDTQYF
TRBV7-8	TRBJ1-2	.	.	TGTGCCAGCAGCTTAAATCCGTCGCGGGGCTACACCTTC	CASSLNPSRGYTF
TRBV30	TRBJ1-5	medium-sized	TRBD1	TGTGCACGGGACAGGGGAACTAATCAGCCCCAGCATTTT	CARDRGTNQPQHF
TRBV6-5	TRBJ1-5	.	.	TGTGCCAGCAGTTACTCCTCGGGTAACAATCAGCCCCAGCATTTT	CASSYSSGNNQPQHF
TRBV12-3/TRBV12-4	TRBJ1-3	.	.	TGTGCCAGCAGCCCCGCGTCTGGAAACACCATATATTTT	CASSPASGNTIYF
TRBV18	TRBJ2-5	.	.	TGTGCCAGCTCACCAGGGTTGGGAGAGTACCAAGAGACCCAGTACTTC	CASSPGLGEYQETQYF
TRBV2	TRBJ1-5	.	TRBD1	TGTGCCAGCAGCGGACAGGGGGCGAGCAATCAGCCCCAGCATTTT	CASSGQGASNQPQHF
TRBV7-2	TRBJ1-4	few	.	TGTGCCAGCAGCTTCACAGGGACTAATGAAAAACTGTTTTTT	CASSFTGTNEKLFF
TRBV27	TRBJ1-1	.	.	TGTGCCAGCGGCCCCCCCGGGGGGGTGACTGAAGCTTTCTTT	CASGPPGGVTEAFF
TRBV4-1	TRBJ2-7	.	.	TGCGCCAGCAGCCAAGACCCCACGGGCGAGCAGTACTTC	CASSQDPTGEQYF
TRBV28	TRBJ2-7	.	TRBD2	TGTGCCAGCAGTCCTAGCGGGGGGGCTTACGAGCAGTACTTC	CASSPSGGAYEQYF
TRBV24-1	TRBJ2-7	.	TRBD1	TGTGCCACCGGCCGGGACAGGGAACGCGCGCACCAGTACTTC	CATGRDRERAHQYF
TRBV3-1/TRBV3-2	TRBJ2-1	.	TRBD2	TGTGCCAGCAGCCCCGGGACTAGCGACGCTGAGCAGTTCTTC	CASSPGTSDAEQFF
TRBV6-6	TRBJ1-5	once	.	TGTGCCAGCAATCCCAGTAACCCCGGAGGCAATCAGCCCCAGCATTTT	CASNPSNPGGNQPQHF